Given below is one T cell receptor beta chain in context. The library targeted TCRbeta and was prepared with unique molecular identifiers. TCRdb itself ran the PCR reads through MiXCR, one entry per CDR3 protein. The sample holds 500,000 to 600,000 distinct CDR3 sequences, less than 35% seen once. This specimen comes from a study of T-cell reconstitution after alpha-beta-depleted transplantation in children. The CDR3 loop spans 17 amino acids. Trimming cost V 3 bases and J 8 bases; bases outside gene matches: 17. The chain uses TRBV12-3 or TRBV12-4 and TRBJ1-2, with 8 bases identical to TRBD1. Specimen: PBMCs from the stem cell graft donor, collected from the stem cell graft. This clonotype originated in a human donor who donated a stem cell graft to a child with aplastic anemia. The CDR3 loop reads CASSFPGTGGGVYGYTF. Written as DNA, the CDR3 is TGTGCCAGCAGTTTTCCGGGGACAGGCGGTGGGGTATACGGCTACACCTTC.